The rows below give T cell receptor beta chains drawn from one sample of a study of human T cells and chemical hapten exposure. TCRdb reprocessed the RACE reads via MiXCR and lists one record per CDR3 protein. The sample consists of approximately 260,000 distinct CDR3 sequences, 7.5% to 9% of them appearing once. Sequences were derived from whole blood, sampled in connection with sensitization to the hapten diphenylcyclopropenone (DPC). These receptors all stem from a man younger than 30 with alopecia areata. Some clones in this sample may be carry-over from other donors' samples. Both conserved end residues are part of each CDR3. Not all rows give a size; the values are once, few, many and, for expanded clones, a class.

clone_size	j_call	v_call	cdr3_aa
few	TRBJ2-2	TRBV7-9	CASSGDSTGELFF
many	TRBJ1-2	TRBV5-1	CASRENPNYGYTF
NA	TRBJ1-1	TRBV18	CASSPSRGGGNTEAFF
many	TRBJ2-1	TRBV20-1	CSASGGEREQFF
NA	TRBJ2-3	TRBV28	CASTPPGQGLDTQYF
many	TRBJ2-3	TRBV7-2	CASSLEGRDTQYF
few	TRBJ2-7	TRBV20-1	CSAGGGQTFYEQYF
NA	TRBJ2-2	TRBV29-1	CSVEELVGLFF
NA	TRBJ1-1	TRBV15	CATSRENTEAFF
few	TRBJ2-2	TRBV7-2	CASTYGTGELFF
many	TRBJ2-5	TRBV2	CASSEGQGKETQYF
many	TRBJ2-7	TRBV7-9	CASSSGQGIGEQYF
NA	TRBJ1-1	TRBV5-5	CASSSYRGSATEAFF
NA	TRBJ2-1	TRBV9	CASTPIAGGHNEQFF
many	TRBJ2-2	TRBV6-4	CASSDEDPGELFF
few	TRBJ2-2	TRBV9	CASSVGVQNSGHGELFF
NA	TRBJ1-1	TRBV3-1	CASSQEAGKNTEAFF
NA	TRBJ2-2	TRBV27	CASSLPGSPGELFF
many	TRBJ1-1	TRBV3-1	CASSHGGSVNTEAFF
few	TRBJ2-5	TRBV4-3	CASSQDRGYLQETQYF
few	TRBJ2-7	TRBV5-1	CASSLVSRGEQYF
NA	TRBJ1-1	TRBV9	CASSVSSSGAEAFF
few	TRBJ2-1	TRBV12-3/TRBV12-4	CASSLRTPGEQFF
few	TRBJ1-6	TRBV10-3	CAISAAQVNSPLHF
many	TRBJ1-1	TRBV10-3	CAINAREVLQYTEAFF
NA	TRBJ2-1	TRBV5-1	CASSQTRRIYNEQFF
many	TRBJ1-2	TRBV28	CASRPTGNNYGYTF
NA	TRBJ1-1	TRBV3-1	CASSQAAGYGGYPNTEAFF
few	TRBJ2-2	TRBV20-1	CSATSHTGELFF
NA	TRBJ1-2	TRBV3-1	CASSQERSLYTF
NA	TRBJ2-7	TRBV28	CASKAGEQTDFYEQYF
once	TRBJ1-1	TRBV2	CASASRDRDTEAFF
many	TRBJ2-1	TRBV11-1	CASSLVTPPYNEQFF
few	TRBJ1-3	TRBV20-1	CSARPTGRKAGNTIYF
NA	TRBJ2-7	TRBV4-3	CASSQGRGQGIYEQYF
NA	TRBJ1-6	TRBV4-2	CASSQVLDRSSYNSPLHF
few	TRBJ1-2	TRBV5-6	CASRGQGMNYGYTF
few	TRBJ1-1	TRBV20-1	CSARTSGGAYTEAFF
many	TRBJ1-5	TRBV20-1	CSASPGQGHQPQHF
many	TRBJ1-5	TRBV2	CASSGQASNQPQHF
NA	TRBJ1-6	TRBV18	CASSPEGANSPLHF
few	TRBJ2-1	TRBV7-8	CASSQRGSSYNEQFF
NA	TRBJ1-6	TRBV20-1	CSATMAGANSPLHF
many	TRBJ2-2	TRBV7-3	CASSLRGDRASILDTGELFF
few	TRBJ2-2	TRBV12-3/TRBV12-4	CASSLGRANTGELFF
NA	TRBJ1-5	TRBV12-3/TRBV12-4	CASSLGSFRNQPQHF
few	TRBJ2-1	TRBV6-5	CASSFGQGILDEQFF
NA	TRBJ2-2	TRBV5-1	CASSPWGVAVNTGELFF
few	TRBJ1-1	TRBV5-5	CASSPRGDAAEAFF
many	TRBJ2-3	TRBV6-5	CASSPAGGPADTQYF
few	TRBJ2-5	TRBV6-5	CASGLSGTQYF
NA	TRBJ2-2	TRBV7-9	CASSLGGDHTGELFF
NA	TRBJ1-2	TRBV28	CASSLSGTRYGYTF